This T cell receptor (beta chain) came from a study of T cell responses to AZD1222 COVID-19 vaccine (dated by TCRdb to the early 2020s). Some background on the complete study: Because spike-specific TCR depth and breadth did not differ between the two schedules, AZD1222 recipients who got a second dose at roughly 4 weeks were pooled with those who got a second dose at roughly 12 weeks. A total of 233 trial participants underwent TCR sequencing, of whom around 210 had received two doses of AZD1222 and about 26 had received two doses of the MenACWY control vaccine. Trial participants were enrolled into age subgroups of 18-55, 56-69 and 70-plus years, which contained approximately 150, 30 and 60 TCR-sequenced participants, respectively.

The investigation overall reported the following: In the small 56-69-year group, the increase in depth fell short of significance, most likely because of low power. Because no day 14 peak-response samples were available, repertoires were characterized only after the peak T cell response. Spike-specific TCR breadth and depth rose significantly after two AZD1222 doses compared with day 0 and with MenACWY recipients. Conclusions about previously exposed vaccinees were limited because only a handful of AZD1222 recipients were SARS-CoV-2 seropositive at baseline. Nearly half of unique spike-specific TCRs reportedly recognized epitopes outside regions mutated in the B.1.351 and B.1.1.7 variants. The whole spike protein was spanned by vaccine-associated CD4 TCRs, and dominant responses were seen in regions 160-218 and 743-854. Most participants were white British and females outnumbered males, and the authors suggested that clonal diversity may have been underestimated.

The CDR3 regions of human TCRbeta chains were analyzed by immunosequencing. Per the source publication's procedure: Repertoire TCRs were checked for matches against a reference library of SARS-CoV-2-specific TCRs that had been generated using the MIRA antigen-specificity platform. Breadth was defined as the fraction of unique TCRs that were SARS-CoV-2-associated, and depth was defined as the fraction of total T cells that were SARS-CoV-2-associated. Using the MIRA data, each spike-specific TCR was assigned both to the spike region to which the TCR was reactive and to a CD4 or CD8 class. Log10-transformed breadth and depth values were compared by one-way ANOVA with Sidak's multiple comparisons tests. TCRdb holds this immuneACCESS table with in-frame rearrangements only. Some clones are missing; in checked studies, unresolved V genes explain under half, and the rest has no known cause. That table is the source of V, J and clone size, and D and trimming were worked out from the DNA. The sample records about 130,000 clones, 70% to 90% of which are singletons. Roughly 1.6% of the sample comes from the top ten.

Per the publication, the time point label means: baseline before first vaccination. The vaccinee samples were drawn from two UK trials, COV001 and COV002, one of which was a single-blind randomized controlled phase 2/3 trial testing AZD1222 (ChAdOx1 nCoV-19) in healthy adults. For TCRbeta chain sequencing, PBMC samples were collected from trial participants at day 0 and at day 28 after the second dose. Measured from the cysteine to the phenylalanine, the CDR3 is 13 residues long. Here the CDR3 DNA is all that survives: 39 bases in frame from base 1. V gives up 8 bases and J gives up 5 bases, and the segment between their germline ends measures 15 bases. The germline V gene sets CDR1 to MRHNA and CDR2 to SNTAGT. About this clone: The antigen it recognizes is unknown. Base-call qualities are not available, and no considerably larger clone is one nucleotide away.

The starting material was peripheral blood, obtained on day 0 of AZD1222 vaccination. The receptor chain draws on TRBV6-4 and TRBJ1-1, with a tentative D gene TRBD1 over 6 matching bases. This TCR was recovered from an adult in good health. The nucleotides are TGTGCCAGCCGCCGAACAGGGAGAACTGAAGCTTTCTTT. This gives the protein CASRRTGRTEAFF.